The 16 T cell receptor beta chains below were found in one sample sequenced in a study of cytomegalovirus exposure and HLA in healthy donors. The PCR employed 60 Vbeta primers together with 13 Jbeta primers. Method: immunoSEQ multiplex PCR; TCRdb's copy keeps in-frame clones and lacks some. The data contain approximately 150,000 clones, 70% to 80% of them singletons. Sequencing was done on a sample of PBMCs. These receptor sequences come from a woman between 35 and 50 years old in good health and CMV-seronegative.

The rearrangement joins TRBV9 to TRBJ2-1; 9 bases map to TRBD2. V dropped 5 bases and J dropped 0; count of bases not matched to a gene: 6. This CDR3 is 16 amino acids long. Germline loops: CDR1 SGDLS, CDR2 YYNGEE. CDR3 amino acids: CASSRGGAPSYNEQFF. The DNA of the CDR3 is TGTGCCAGCAGTCGCGGGGGGGCCCCCTCCTACAATGAGCAGTTCTTC.

This chain connects TRBV4-1 to TRBJ2-7; 9 positions agree with TRBD2. J lost 6 bases, V lost 4 bases, and 13 bases had no gene match. Germline V gives CDR1 MGHRA, CDR2 YSYEKL. The CDR3 is made up of 16 amino acids. DNA of the CDR3: TGCGCCAGCAGCCCCTCTGTCGTTCTAGCGGGGCGCGAGCAGTACTTC. It translates to CASSPSVVLAGREQYF.

This CDR3 reads CSVGGGTYDEQYF. The CDR3 DNA reads as TGCAGCGTTGGGGGCGGTACCTACGACGAGCAGTACTTC. V usage is TRBV29-1 and J usage is TRBJ2-7, with D tentatively TRBD1 (5 bases). Trimming shortened V by 4 bases and J by 5 bases, and 15 bases separated the two germline ends. This CDR3 region has 13 residues. In germline, CDR1 is SQVTM, CDR2 ANQGSEA.

This clone came up a few times. This sequence joins TRBV10-3 and TRBJ2-3, with TRBD1 matching over 7 bases. CDR1 is ENHRY, CDR2 SYGVKD, per germline. The V gene end was trimmed by 6 bases and the J gene end by 2 bases; junction bases not matched to a gene: 5. The CDR3 sequence is 14 residues long. DNA for the CDR3: TGTGCCATCAGGGGGGACAGCAACACAGATACGCAGTATTTT. Translation: CAIRGDSNTDTQYF.

The chain joins TRBV5-1 to TRBJ2-7, with 8 bases that match TRBD2. The CDR3 consists of 15 residues. Germline loops: CDR1 SGHRS, CDR2 YFSETQ. With V trimmed by 4 bases and J by 5 bases, 11 bases remained unmatched. The chain's CDR3 is CASSPSGGRTHEQYF. The CDR3 DNA follows: TGCGCCAGCAGCCCCTCGGGCGGGAGGACCCACGAGCAGTACTTC.

This rearrangement joins TRBV6-1 to TRBJ1-3; 8 bases map to TRBD1. CDR1 and CDR2 from the germline V gene are MNHNS and SASEGT. The CDR3 is 13 residues long. V lost 3 bases, J lost 6 bases, and 1 base stayed unmatched. CDR3 nucleotides: TGTGCCAGCAGTGAGGGACAGGCAAACACCATATATTTT. Protein: CASSEGQANTIYF.

This chain uses TRBV6-5 with TRBJ2-7; D not resolved. CDR1 MNHEY and CDR2 SVGAGI come from the germline V gene. The CDR3 covers 14 residues. The ends were cut back, 6 bases at V and 0 bases at J, with 12 bases in the middle. The CDR3 is CASSPQQSSYEQYF. CDR3 DNA: TGTGCCAGCAGCCCCCAACAGAGCTCCTACGAGCAGTACTTC.

The chain is built from TRBV11-2 and TRBJ2-7, with TRBD2 identical over 9 bases. Germline CDR1 is SGHAT and CDR2 is FQNNGV. The length of the CDR3 is 16 residues. Unmatched junction bases numbered 5, after V lost 0 bases and J lost 2 bases. CDR3 DNA sequence: TGTGCCAGCAGCTTAGATCTGGCTAGCGGGGCCTACGAGCAGTACTTC. Translated, it gives CASSLDLASGAYEQYF.

In regard to this clone: A junction end diverges from the germline sequence, so it may reflect a read error. The V and J genes are TRBV4-3 and TRBJ2-6; 11 bases map to TRBD1. Germline lookup yields CDR1 LGHNA and CDR2 YSLEER. CDR3 length: 16 amino acids. The chain's CDR3 is CASSQDGTGGANGLTF. The CDR3 DNA reads TGCGCCAGCAGCCAAGATGGGACAGGGGGAGCCAACGGCCTGACTTTC.

V and J are TRBV10-2 and TRBJ1-1; D is unclear. With 7 bases removed from V and 1 base from J, the gap between germline ends came to 4 bases. The CDR3 spans 11 residues. Germline CDR1 WSHSY, CDR2 SAAADI. The CDR3 sequence is CASTGNTEAFF. The CDR3, as DNA: TGCGCCAGCACAGGGAACACTGAAGCTTTCTTT.

This clone was counted only a few times. The chain carries TRBV19 and TRBJ1-2; 9 nucleotides agree with TRBD1. The length of the CDR3 is 13 residues. With 10 bases clipped from V and 4 bases from J, the junction kept 7 bases outside the gene matches. Germline CDR1 and CDR2: LNHDA and SQIVND (reference sequence). CDR3 loop: CATTDRGVYGYTF. The CDR3 nucleotides read TGTGCCACCACGGACAGGGGCGTCTATGGCTACACCTTC.

The chain recombines TRBV4-3 with TRBJ1-5, with 9 bases identical to TRBD1. Trimming took 3 bases from V and 3 from J; bases not matched to a gene: 9. This CDR3 spans 17 amino acids. Germline V gene data show CDR1 as LGHNA and CDR2 as YSLEER. This CDR3 is CASSQMAGTGYNQPQHF. CDR3 sequence (DNA): TGCGCCAGCAGCCAGATGGCCGGGACAGGGTACAATCAGCCCCAGCATTTT.

CDR3 in amino acids: CATSRDRTGETQYF. The CDR3 DNA reads as TGTGCCACCAGCAGAGACCGGACTGGAGAGACCCAGTACTTC. The V and J genes are TRBV15 and TRBJ2-5; D possibly corresponds to TRBD2 (5 bases). The V gene's germline CDR1 is LNHNV and CDR2 YYDKDF (reference sequence). The CDR3 length is 14 residues. V gave up 0 bases and J gave up 4 bases, with 9 bases separating them.

This clone appeared once. This chain connects TRBV10-3 to TRBJ1-3, with unresolved D. V was trimmed by 0 bases and J by 0 bases, leaving 6 bases between them. The CDR3 has 15 residues. CDR1 ENHRY and CDR2 SYGVKD come from the germline V gene. CDR3 protein: CAISESGVSGNTIYF. The CDR3 nucleotides read TGTGCCATCAGTGAGTCCGGGGTCTCTGGAAACACCATATATTTT.

V usage is TRBV7-2 and J usage is TRBJ1-5, with D possibly being TRBD1 (6 bases). Trimming removed 4 bases from V and 4 bases from J, with 17 bases in between. The CDR3 runs 16 residues. Per the germline V gene, CDR1 is SGHTA and CDR2 is FQGNSA. The CDR3: CASSWNRDTTNQPQHF. The CDR3 DNA reads as TGTGCCAGCAGCTGGAACCGGGACACAACAAATCAGCCCCAGCATTTT.

The chain employs TRBV27 and TRBJ2-2; 10 positions agree with TRBD1. The CDR3 has 15 amino acids. V was pared by 5 bases and J by 9 bases, with 9 bases of the junction left unmatched. Germline V lookup: CDR1 MNHEY, CDR2 SMNVEV (reference sequence). The CDR3 sequence is CASSPDRQGARELFF. The CDR3 DNA sequence: TGTGCCAGCAGTCCTGATCGACAGGGGGCGCGGGAGCTGTTTTTT.